The 7 T cell receptor beta chains below were found in one sample sequenced in a study of siplizumab effects on memory and regulatory T cells. TCRdb's table, derived via immunoSEQ multiplex PCR, lists solely in-frame clones and lacks some. The data show about 66,000 clones, with 95% to 98% seen just once and 0.095% held by the top ten. The sequencing sample was made of naive CD8+ T cells sorted from blood. All receptors derive from a human donor in good health.

The chain links TRBV15 to TRBJ2-7, with D possibly being TRBD2 (5 bases). The CDR3 loop spans 11 amino acids. Germline V lookup: CDR1 LNHNV, CDR2 YYDKDF (reference sequence). V lost 10 bases to trimming and J lost 0 bases, with 7 bases between them. This chain's CDR3 is CASGSSYEQYF. CDR3 nucleotide sequence: TGTGCCAGCGGGTCCTCCTACGAGCAGTACTTC.

This chain uses TRBV18 with TRBJ2-1, with D possibly TRBD2 on 5 matching bases. CDR3 length equals 13 residues. V was trimmed by 4 bases and J by 8 bases, leaving 12 bases between them. Germline CDR1 KGHSH, CDR2 LQKENI. CDR3 DNA sequence: TGTGCCAGCTCACTCTCTTGGACTGATGAGCAGTTCTTC. Protein sequence: CASSLSWTDEQFF.

This clone came up once. The chain links TRBV6-6 to TRBJ1-4; D unresolved. The V and J ends lost 4 bases and 7 bases respectively, with 13 bases between them. Germline values: CDR1 MNHNY, CDR2 SVGAGI (reference sequence). The CDR3 sequence is 14 residues long. The CDR3 DNA sequence: TGTGCCAGCAGTTCCGGACTTAGCGGTGAAAAACTGTTTTTT. Its protein product is CASSSGLSGEKLFF.

The chain employs TRBV5-8 and TRBJ1-6, with no clear D. Deletions cut 2 bases from V and 10 bases from J, with 16 bases between. CDR1 and CDR2 from the germline V gene are SGHTS and YDEGEE. The CDR3 is 15 residues long. CDR3 sequence (DNA): TGTGCCAGCAGCTTTGGTTTAACAGAGAGCTCACCCCTCCACTTT. Amino acid sequence: CASSFGLTESSPLHF.

CDR3 sequence reads: CAISELGQGVAYEQYF. The CDR3 region has the DNA TGTGCCATCAGTGAGCTGGGACAGGGGGTCGCCTACGAGCAGTACTTC. V is TRBV10-3 and J is TRBJ2-7; 11 nucleotides match TRBD1. The CDR3 has 16 residues. CDR1 and CDR2 (germline): ENHRY, SYGVKD. Trimming cost V 2 bases and J 2 bases; bases outside gene matches: 5.

This chain links TRBV9 with TRBJ1-5, with D perhaps matching TRBD1 (6 bases). Germline-derived CDR1 and CDR2 are SGDLS and YYNGEE. The CDR3 contains 13 residues. V shed 3 bases and J shed 9 bases, with 13 bases lying between them. The CDR3 DNA reads TGTGCCAGCAGCGGTCCGGGACACGGGCCCCAGCATTTT. Protein product: CASSGPGHGPQHF.

V usage is TRBV6-1 and J usage is TRBJ2-1; D is ambiguous. This CDR3 has 13 residues. Germline assignment: CDR1 MNHNS and CDR2 SASEGT. Trimming took off 11 bases at V and 6 bases at J, with 17 bases between the two ends. The CDR3 region has the DNA TGTGCCGGTCGACCAGTGTACGGCAATGAGCAGTTCTTC. This sequence encodes CAGRPVYGNEQFF.